These 9 T cell receptor beta chains were all obtained from the same sample, sequenced in a study of shared clonotypes between healthy human individuals. Clones were read by immunoSEQ multiplex PCR, and TCRdb kept only the in-frame ones, dropping some. This sample yields about 2.2 million clones, of which just over 90% are seen a single time; over 1.5% belongs to the top ten. It was CD45RO-negative cells, positively selected for CCR7, that made up naive CD8 cells, with terminally differentiated effector memory CD45RA+ cells excluded. Sequenced input: naive CD8+ T cells from PBMCs. These receptors all come from a man aged 18 to 30 in good health. Some clones in this sample may be carry-over from other donors' samples.

The chain couples TRBV7-8 to TRBJ2-1; D remains ambiguous. The germline V and J ends were trimmed by 2 bases and 8 bases, with 7 bases remaining between them. Germline CDR1 and CDR2: SGHVS and FQNEAQ. The CDR3 totals 12 residues. CDR3 protein: CASSLRRDEQFF. The CDR3 region has the DNA TGTGCCAGCAGCTTACGTCGGGATGAGCAGTTCTTC.

The chain employs TRBV6-5 and TRBJ1-2, with D perhaps TRBD1 (6 bases). Trimming left V 2 bases short and J 5 bases short, with 12 bases between. Looked up from germline, CDR1 is MNHEY and CDR2 is SVGAGI. The CDR3 totals 14 residues. The CDR3 is CASSYEAGEYGYTF. The CDR3 DNA is TGTGCCAGCAGTTACGAGGCAGGGGAGTATGGCTACACCTTC.

The chain uses TRBV5-6 and TRBJ2-6; D may be TRBD1 (5 bases). V was shortened by 5 bases and J by 0 bases, with 9 bases between the two germline ends. This CDR3 is 15 amino acids long. The germline V gene has CDR1 SGHDT and CDR2 YYEEEE. CDR3 sequence: CASSLTVSGANVLTF. CDR3 nucleotide sequence: TGTGCCAGCAGTCTGACAGTCTCTGGGGCCAACGTCCTGACTTTC.

V and J are TRBV7-6 and TRBJ1-5; no clear D gene. The CDR3 has 15 amino acids. Germline assignment: CDR1 SGHVS and CDR2 FNYEAQ. The V gene lost 1 base and the J gene lost 7 bases, with 14 bases spanning the gap. CDR3 DNA sequence: TGTGCCAGCAGCTTAGTATTAGGGAGCGAGCAGCCCCAGCATTTT. This codes for CASSLVLGSEQPQHF.

V usage is TRBV11-2 and J usage is TRBJ2-2; tentatively, D is TRBD2 (6 bases). Germline CDR1 reads SGHAT; CDR2 reads FQNNGV. Trimming stripped 7 bases from V and 5 bases from J, with 26 bases between. The CDR3 extends over 18 amino acids. This CDR3 is CASNGGVRGSEVTGELFF. The CDR3 coding sequence is TGTGCCAGCAACGGAGGGGTACGGGGCTCCGAAGTGACCGGGGAGCTGTTTTTT.

V usage is TRBV29-1 and J usage is TRBJ2-5, with 9 nucleotides matching TRBD1. CDR1 and CDR2 from the germline V gene are SQVTM and ANQGSEA. V gave up 1 base and J gave up 4 bases; unmatched junction bases: 7. The length of the CDR3 is 15 residues. This CDR3 reads CSVEGQGGSVETQYF. The CDR3 bases are TGCAGCGTTGAAGGACAGGGGGGTTCGGTAGAGACCCAGTACTTC.

J is TRBJ2-5 and V is TRBV7-2; D call uncertain. CDR3 size: 18 residues. Trimming took 1 base from V and 7 from J, leaving 25 bases between them. The germline V gene encodes CDR1 SGHTA and CDR2 FQGNSA. In DNA form, the CDR3 reads TGTGCCAGCAGCTTAGGTCTCTCGAAGCGAACCGGTGAAGGGACCCAGTACTTC. This gives the protein CASSLGLSKRTGEGTQYF.

CDR3 region: CASSRTGGASWDEQFF. The DNA of the CDR3 is TGTGCCAGTTCGAGGACAGGGGGCGCGTCCTGGGATGAGCAGTTCTTC. The chain carries TRBV19 and TRBJ2-1, with 11 nucleotides matching TRBD1. CDR1 and CDR2 (germline): LNHDA, SQIVND (reference sequence). The CDR3 loop spans 16 amino acids. V was clipped by 8 bases and J by 8 bases; unmatched bases: 14.

The V gene is TRBV29-1, the J gene TRBJ2-7, with D perhaps being TRBD1 or TRBD2 (5 bases each). Germline CDR1 is SQVTM and CDR2 is ANQGSEA. Trimming left V 7 bases short and J 4 bases short, with 20 bases between. This CDR3 has 14 amino acids. CDR3 residues: CSARYSPGGYEQYF. DNA for the CDR3: TGCAGCGCGCGATACAGCCCTGGGGGTTACGAGCAGTACTTC.